This entry describes one TCR beta chain. No antigen is known for it. There are no base qualities to consult, and no much larger clone falls within one base. The sample belongs to a study of T cell changes during pregnancy in multiple sclerosis (dated by TCRdb to 2018 to 2020). Looking at the study overall: Changes in the T cell repertoire over the course of pregnancy were examined in this study in women with multiple sclerosis.

Libraries were made using the immunoSEQ multiplex PCR assay. TCRdb holds this immuneACCESS table with in-frame rearrangements only. Some clones are missing; in checked studies, unresolved V genes explain under half, and the rest has no known cause. The sample table records about 51,000 clones; 93% of these occur just once. The ten largest account for around 1.9% of the sample. From a lookup of the germline V gene, CDR1 and CDR2 are LGHNA and YSLEER. Unmatched junction bases come to 18, with V trimmed by 0 bases and J by 5 bases. The CDR3 runs 20 amino acids, cysteine and phenylalanine included. Only CDR3 DNA remains: 60 bases, in frame from the first base.

The chain links TRBV4-3 with TRBJ2-1; TRBD2 fits 8 bases in the junction. The material was peripheral blood, obtained in the second trimester of pregnancy. The sequence came from a female donor with multiple sclerosis, enrolled in a pregnancy study. In nucleotide form, the sequence is TGCGCCAGCAGCCAAGATAGTTGGTATTCGACTAGCGAGTATAACAATGAGCAGTTCTTC. Its protein reads: CASSQDSWYSTSEYNNEQFF.